This note documents a single TCR beta chain sequence. Germline loops: CDR1 MDHEN, CDR2 SYDVKM. This CDR3 spans 13 amino acids. V was clipped by 6 bases and J by 8 bases, with 13 bases between them. The data were obtained in a study of shared clonotypes between healthy human individuals. TCRdb's copy holds only in-frame clones and misses some; the assay was immunoSEQ multiplex PCR. The table lists about a million clones, about 80% of them singletons, with about 0.89% in the top ten. The receptor's source is a man aged 18 to 35 in good health. Some clones in this sample may be carry-over from other donors' samples. The V call is TRBV28, the J call TRBJ1-4; D ambiguous. The source material was memory CD4+ T cells from PBMCs. Subset in this sample: CD45RA-negative fraction. Written as DNA, the CDR3 is TGTGCCAGCAGCCCCTTGGCTGGCGAAAAACTGTTTTTT. Its protein is CASSPLAGEKLFF.